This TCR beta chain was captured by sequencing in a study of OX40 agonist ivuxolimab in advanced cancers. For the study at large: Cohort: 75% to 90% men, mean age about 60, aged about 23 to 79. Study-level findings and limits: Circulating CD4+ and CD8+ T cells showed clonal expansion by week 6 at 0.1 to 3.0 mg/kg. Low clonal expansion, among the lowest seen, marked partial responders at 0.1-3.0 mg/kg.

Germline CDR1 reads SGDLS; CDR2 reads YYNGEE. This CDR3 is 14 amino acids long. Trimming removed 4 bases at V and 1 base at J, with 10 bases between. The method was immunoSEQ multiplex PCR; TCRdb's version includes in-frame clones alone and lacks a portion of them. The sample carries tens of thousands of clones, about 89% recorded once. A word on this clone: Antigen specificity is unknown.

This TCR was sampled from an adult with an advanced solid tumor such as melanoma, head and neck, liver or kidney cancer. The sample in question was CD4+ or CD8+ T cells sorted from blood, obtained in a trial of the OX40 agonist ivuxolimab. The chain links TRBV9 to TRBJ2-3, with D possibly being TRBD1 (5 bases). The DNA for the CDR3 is TGTGCCAGCAGCCTTGGGGCGGGCACAGATACGCAGTATTTT. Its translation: CASSLGAGTDTQYF.